This T cell receptor (beta chain) is drawn from a study of CD8 T cells in ankylosing spondylitis. This clonotype has more than one count but fewer than ten. The CDR3 runs to 13 residues. Trimming pared 6 bases from V and 1 base from J, leaving 13 bases between. Germline values: CDR1 DFQATT, CDR2 SNEGSKA (reference sequence). MiXCR was run by TCRdb on the 5' RACE reads, yielding one entry per CDR3 protein. This sample has 180,000 or so distinct CDR3 sequences, with more than 9% found just once. This clonotype was obtained from a male donor with ankylosing spondylitis or in good health (not recorded which). J is TRBJ2-7 and V is TRBV20-1; possibly TRBD1 for D (5 bases). Source material: blood, either unsorted or a sorted T cell fraction (not recorded which). The CDR3 loop is CSAERRDSYEQYF. In nucleotides, the CDR3 is TGCAGTGCGGAACGCAGGGATTCCTACGAGCAGTACTTC.